This T cell receptor (beta chain) is drawn from a study of blood T cell repertoires in COVID-19. Study-wide context: In each case, the material was cDNA or gDNA derived from T cells, B-cell-depleted T cells, or PBMCs.

V dropped 3 bases and J dropped 1 base, with 6 bases sitting between them. This CDR3 region has 13 residues. Germline V gives CDR1 PRHDT, CDR2 FYEKMQ (reference sequence). How the authors handled the data: Amplified reference gene primers provided the basis for estimating nucleated cell counts. Profiling relied on immunoSEQ multiplex PCR, and the TCRdb table lists in-frame clones only, not all of them. V, J and clone size derive from that table, while D and trimming were established from the DNA sequence. Of 200,000 to 300,000 clones listed, just under 85% are singletons. The sequencing sample was made of peripheral blood. This chain joins TRBV13 and TRBJ1-1; D not certain. The sequence came from a man in his fifties with acute or convalescent COVID-19. CDR3 residues: CASSLAKNTEAFF. DNA for the CDR3: TGTGCCAGCAGCTTGGCCAAGAACACTGAAGCTTTCTTT.